The entry below describes one T cell receptor beta chain. The source of the sample is a study of blood T cell repertoires in COVID-19. About the study: Acute-phase and convalescent COVID-19 samples originated in the United States, Italy and Spain. PBMCs, B-cell-depleted T cells, or T cells provided the cDNA or gDNA that made up the material.

Assay: immunoSEQ multiplex PCR; the TCRdb copy retains only in-frame clones and omits some. In the table there are under 200,000 clones, about four fifths of which are singletons. The CDR3 covers 12 residues. Germline assignment: CDR1 SEHNR and CDR2 FQNEAQ (reference sequence). V was pared by 1 base and J by 14 bases, with 14 bases between. The chain employs TRBV7-9 and TRBJ1-2; TRBD1 might be the D (5 bases). Material for sequencing was peripheral blood. The clonotype was recovered from a man in his 70s with active or convalescent COVID-19. CDR3 sequence reads: CASSLETGKGTF. For the CDR3, the DNA is TGTGCCAGCAGCTTAGAAACAGGCAAAGGAACCTTC.